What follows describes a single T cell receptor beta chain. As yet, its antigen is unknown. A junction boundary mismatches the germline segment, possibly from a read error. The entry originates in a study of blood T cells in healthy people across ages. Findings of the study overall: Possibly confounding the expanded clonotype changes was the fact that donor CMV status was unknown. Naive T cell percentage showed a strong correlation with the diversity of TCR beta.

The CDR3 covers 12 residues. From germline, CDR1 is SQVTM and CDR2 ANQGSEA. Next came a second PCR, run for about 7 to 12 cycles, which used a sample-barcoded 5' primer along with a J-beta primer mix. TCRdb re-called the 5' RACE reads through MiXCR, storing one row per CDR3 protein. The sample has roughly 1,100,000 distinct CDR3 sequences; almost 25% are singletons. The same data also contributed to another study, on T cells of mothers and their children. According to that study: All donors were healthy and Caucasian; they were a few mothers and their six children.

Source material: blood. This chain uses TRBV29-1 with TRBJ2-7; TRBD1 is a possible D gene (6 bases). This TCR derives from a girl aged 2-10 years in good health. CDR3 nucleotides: TGCAGCGTTCACAGGGAAGACCCAATCCCTATCTTC. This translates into CSVHREDPIPIF.